The table lists the clone carrying this T cell receptor beta chain with a few counts. TCRdb reprocessed the 5' RACE reads with MiXCR, giving one entry per CDR3 protein. The sample contains a few hundred thousand distinct CDR3 sequences, 9% of which appear only once. Healthy Caucasians, and only they, were the donors. The sample is drawn from a study of identical twins. The germline V gene encodes CDR1 KGHDR and CDR2 SFDVKD. V lost 3 bases, J lost 0 bases, and 6 bases lay in between. The CDR3 has 14 amino acids. This clonotype originated in a woman in her forties or fifties in good health. Sequencing was carried out using naive T cells sorted from blood. The rearrangement uses TRBV24-1 and TRBJ2-3, with D uncertain. CDR3 loop: CATSDPTSTDTQYF. CDR3 coding DNA: TGTGCCACCAGTGATCCAACGAGCACAGATACGCAGTATTTT.